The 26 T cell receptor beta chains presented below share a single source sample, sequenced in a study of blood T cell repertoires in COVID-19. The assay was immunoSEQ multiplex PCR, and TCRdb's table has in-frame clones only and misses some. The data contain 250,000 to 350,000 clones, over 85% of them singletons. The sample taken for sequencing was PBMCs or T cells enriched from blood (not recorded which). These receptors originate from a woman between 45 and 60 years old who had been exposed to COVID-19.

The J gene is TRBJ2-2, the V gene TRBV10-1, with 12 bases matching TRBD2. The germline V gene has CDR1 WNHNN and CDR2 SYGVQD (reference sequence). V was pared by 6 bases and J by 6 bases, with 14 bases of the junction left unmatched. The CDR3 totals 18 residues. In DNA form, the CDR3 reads TGCGCCAGCAGCGAATGGACTAGCGGGGCCGTGGCAGCCGGGGAGCTGTTTTTT. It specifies CASSEWTSGAVAAGELFF.

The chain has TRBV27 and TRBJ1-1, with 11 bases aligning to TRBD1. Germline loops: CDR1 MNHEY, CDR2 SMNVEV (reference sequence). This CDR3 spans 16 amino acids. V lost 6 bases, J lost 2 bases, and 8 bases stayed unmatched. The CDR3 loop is CASRDRGRTINTEAFF. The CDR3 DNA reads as TGTGCCAGCAGGGACAGGGGGCGAACAATAAACACTGAAGCTTTCTTT.

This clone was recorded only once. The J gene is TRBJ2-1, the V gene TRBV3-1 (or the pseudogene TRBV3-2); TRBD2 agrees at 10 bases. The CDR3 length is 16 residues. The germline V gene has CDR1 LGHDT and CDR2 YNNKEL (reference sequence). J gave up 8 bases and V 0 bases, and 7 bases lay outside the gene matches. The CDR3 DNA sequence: TGTGCCAGCAGCCAAGACAAGAGCGGGGGGGCCTATGAGCAGTTCTTC. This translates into CASSQDKSGGAYEQFF.

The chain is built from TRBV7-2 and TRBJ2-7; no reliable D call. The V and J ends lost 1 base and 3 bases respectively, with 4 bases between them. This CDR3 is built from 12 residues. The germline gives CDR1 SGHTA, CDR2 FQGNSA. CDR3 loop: CASSLDYYEQYF. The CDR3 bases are TGTGCCAGCAGCTTAGATTACTACGAGCAGTACTTC.

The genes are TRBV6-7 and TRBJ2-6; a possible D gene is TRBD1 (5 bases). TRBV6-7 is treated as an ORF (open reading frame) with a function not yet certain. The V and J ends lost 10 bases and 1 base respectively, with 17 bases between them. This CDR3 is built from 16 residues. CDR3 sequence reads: CANSTASTSGANVLTF. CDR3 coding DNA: TGTGCCAACTCGACAGCGAGCACATCTGGGGCCAACGTCCTGACTTTC.

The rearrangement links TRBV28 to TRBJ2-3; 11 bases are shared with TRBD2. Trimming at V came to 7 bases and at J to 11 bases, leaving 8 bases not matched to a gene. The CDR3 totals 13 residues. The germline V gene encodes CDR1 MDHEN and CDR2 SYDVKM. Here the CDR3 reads CASTPALAGGQYF. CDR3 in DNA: TGTGCCAGCACACCCGCGCTAGCGGGGGGGCAGTATTTT.

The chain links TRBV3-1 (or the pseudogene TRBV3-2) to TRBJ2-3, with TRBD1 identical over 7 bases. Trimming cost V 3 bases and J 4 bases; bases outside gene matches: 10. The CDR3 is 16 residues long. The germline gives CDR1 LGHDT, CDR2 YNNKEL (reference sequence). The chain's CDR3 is CASSHPTGAPPDTQYF. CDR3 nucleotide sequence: TGTGCCAGCAGCCATCCAACAGGGGCTCCTCCAGATACGCAGTATTTT.

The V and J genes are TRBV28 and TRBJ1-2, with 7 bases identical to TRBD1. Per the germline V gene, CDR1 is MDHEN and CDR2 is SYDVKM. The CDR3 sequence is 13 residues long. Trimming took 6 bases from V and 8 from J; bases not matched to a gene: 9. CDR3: CASSPTGDRGYTF. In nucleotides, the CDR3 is TGTGCCAGCAGCCCAACAGGGGATCGGGGCTACACCTTC.

CDR3 sequence: CASSQDRDDQPQHF. The CDR3 DNA reads TGTGCCAGCAGCCAAGACAGGGATGATCAGCCCCAGCATTTT. V usage is TRBV14 and J usage is TRBJ1-5; TRBD1 is a possible D gene (5 bases). CDR1 SGHDN and CDR2 FVKESK come from the germline V gene. V was trimmed by 0 bases and J by 5 bases, leaving 8 bases between them. The CDR3 covers 14 residues.

The CDR3 region is CASSSTGTGGYEQYF. CDR3 nucleotides: TGTGCCAGCAGCTCAACCGGGACAGGGGGCTACGAGCAGTACTTC. This chain connects TRBV11-2 to TRBJ2-7, with 11 bases that match TRBD1. V was clipped by 4 bases and J by 3 bases; unmatched bases: 5. The CDR3 sequence is 15 residues long. The germline V gene has CDR1 SGHAT and CDR2 FQNNGV.

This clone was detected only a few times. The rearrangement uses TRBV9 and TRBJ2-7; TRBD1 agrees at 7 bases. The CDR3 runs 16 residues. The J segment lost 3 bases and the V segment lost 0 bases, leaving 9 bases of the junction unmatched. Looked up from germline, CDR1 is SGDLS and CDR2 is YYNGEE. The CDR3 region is CASSVAEDRSIYEQYF. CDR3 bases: TGTGCCAGCAGCGTAGCTGAGGACAGGAGTATCTACGAGCAGTACTTC.

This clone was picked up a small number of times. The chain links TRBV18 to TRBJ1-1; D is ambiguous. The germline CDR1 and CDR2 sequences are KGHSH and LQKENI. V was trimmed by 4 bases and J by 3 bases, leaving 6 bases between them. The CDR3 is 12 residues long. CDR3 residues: CASSRQDTEAFF. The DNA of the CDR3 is TGTGCCAGCTCACGTCAGGACACTGAAGCTTTCTTT.

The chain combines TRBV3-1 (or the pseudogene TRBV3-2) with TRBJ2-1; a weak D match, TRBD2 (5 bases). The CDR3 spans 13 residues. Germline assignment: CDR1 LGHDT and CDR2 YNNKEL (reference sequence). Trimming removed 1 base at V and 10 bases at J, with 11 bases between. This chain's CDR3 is CASSQVSGSEQFF. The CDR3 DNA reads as TGTGCCAGCAGCCAAGTAAGCGGCAGCGAGCAGTTCTTC.

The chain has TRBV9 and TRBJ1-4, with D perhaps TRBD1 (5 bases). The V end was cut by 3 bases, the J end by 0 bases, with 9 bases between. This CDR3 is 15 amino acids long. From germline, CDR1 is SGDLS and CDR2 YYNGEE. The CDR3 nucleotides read TGTGCCAGCAGCGGGGGCGTGGCAACTAATGAAAAACTGTTTTTT. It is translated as CASSGGVATNEKLFF. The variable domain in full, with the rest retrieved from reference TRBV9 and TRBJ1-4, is DSGVTQTPKHLITATGQRVTLRCSPRSGDLSVYWYQQSLDQGLQFLIQYYNGEERAKGNILERFSAQQFPDLHSELNLSSLELGDSALYFCASSGGVATNEKLFFGSGTQLSVL.

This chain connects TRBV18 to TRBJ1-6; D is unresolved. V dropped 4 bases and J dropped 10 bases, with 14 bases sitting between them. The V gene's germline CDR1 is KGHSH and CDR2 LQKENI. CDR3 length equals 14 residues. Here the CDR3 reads CASSRGGRGSPLHF. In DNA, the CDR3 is TGTGCCAGCTCACGGGGAGGGCGAGGCTCACCCCTCCACTTT.

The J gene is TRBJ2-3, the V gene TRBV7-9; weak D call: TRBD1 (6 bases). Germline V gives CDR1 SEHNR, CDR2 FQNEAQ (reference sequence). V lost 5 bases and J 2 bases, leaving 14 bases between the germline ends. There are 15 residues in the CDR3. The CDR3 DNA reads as TGTGCCAGCAGCGCCGGGACACTATTCACAGATACGCAGTATTTT. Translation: CASSAGTLFTDTQYF.

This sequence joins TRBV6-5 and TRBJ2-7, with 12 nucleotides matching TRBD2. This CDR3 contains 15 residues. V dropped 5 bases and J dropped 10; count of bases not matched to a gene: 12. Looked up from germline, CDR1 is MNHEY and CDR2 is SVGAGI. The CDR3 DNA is TGTGCCAGCAGTAGTACTGGACTAGCGGGGTTCGTACAGTACTTC. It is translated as CASSSTGLAGFVQYF.

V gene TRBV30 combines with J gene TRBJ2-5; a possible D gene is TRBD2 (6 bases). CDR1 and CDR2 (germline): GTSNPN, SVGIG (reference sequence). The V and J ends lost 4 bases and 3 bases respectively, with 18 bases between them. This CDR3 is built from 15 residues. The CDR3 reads CAWMEGRIREETQYF. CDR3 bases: TGTGCCTGGATGGAGGGCAGGATAAGAGAAGAGACCCAGTACTTC.

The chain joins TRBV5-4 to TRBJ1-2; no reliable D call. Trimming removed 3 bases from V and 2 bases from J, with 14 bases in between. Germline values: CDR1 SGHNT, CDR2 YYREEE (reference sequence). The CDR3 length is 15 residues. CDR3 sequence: CASSSNLGMNYGYTF. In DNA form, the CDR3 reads TGTGCCAGCAGCTCGAATCTCGGGATGAACTATGGCTACACCTTC.

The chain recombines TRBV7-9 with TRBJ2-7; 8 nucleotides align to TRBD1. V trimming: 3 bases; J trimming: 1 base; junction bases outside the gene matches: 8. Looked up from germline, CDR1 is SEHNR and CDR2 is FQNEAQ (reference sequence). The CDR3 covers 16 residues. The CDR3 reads CASSFVRDRLSYEQYF. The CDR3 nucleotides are TGTGCCAGCAGCTTCGTGCGGGACAGGTTATCCTACGAGCAGTACTTC.

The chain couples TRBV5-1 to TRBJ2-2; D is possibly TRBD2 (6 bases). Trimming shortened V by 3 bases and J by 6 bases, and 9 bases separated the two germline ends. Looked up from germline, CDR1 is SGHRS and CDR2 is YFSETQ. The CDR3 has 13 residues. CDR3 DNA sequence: TGCGCCAGCAGCTACGGGAGTCCCGGGGAGCTGTTTTTT. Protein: CASSYGSPGELFF.

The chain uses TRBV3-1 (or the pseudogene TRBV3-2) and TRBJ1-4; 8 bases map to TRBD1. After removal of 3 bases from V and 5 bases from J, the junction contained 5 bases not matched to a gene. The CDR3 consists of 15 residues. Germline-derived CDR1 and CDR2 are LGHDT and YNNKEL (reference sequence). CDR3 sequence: CASSHRTGLNEKLFF. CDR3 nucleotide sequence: TGTGCCAGCAGCCACAGGACAGGGCTGAATGAAAAACTGTTTTTT.

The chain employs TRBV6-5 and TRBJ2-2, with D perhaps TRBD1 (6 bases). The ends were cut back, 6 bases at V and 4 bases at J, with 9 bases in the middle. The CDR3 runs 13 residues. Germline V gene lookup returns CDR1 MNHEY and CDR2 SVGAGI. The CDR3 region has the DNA TGTGCCAGCAGGGACAGAACCACCGGGGAGCTGTTTTTT. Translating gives CASRDRTTGELFF.

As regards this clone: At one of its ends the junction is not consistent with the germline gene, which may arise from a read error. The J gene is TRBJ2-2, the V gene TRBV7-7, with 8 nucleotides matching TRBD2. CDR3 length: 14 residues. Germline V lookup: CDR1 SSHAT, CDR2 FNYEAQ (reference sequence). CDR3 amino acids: CASSLAGGAGELFF. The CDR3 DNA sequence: TGTGCTAGCAGCCTGGCCGGGGGGGCCGGGGAGCTGTTTTTT. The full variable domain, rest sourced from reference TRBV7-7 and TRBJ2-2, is GAGVSQSPRYKVTKRGQDVTLRCDPISSHATLYWYQQALGQGPEFLTYFNYEAQPDKSGLPSDRFSAERPEGSISTLTIQRTEQRDSAMYRCASSLAGGAGELFFGEGSRLTVL.

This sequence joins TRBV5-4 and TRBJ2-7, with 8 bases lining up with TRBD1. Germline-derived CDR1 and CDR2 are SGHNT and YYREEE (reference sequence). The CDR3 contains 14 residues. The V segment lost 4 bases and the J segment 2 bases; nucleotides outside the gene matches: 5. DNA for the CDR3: TGTGCCAGCAGCGCGGACAGGGCCCCCTACGAGCAGTACTTC. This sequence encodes CASSADRAPYEQYF.

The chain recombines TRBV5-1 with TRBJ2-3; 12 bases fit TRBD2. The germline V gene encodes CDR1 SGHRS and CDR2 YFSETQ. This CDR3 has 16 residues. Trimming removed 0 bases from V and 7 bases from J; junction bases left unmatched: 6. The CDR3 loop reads CASSLGETSGGHTQYF. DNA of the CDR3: TGCGCCAGCAGCTTGGGGGAGACTAGCGGGGGCCATACGCAGTATTTT. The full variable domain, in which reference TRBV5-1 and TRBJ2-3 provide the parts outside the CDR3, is KAGVTQTPRYLIKTRGQQVTLSCSPISGHRSVSWYQQTPGQGLQFLFEYFSETQRNKGNFPGRFSGRQFSNSRSEMNVSTLELGDSALYLCASSLGETSGGHTQYFGPGTRLTVL.